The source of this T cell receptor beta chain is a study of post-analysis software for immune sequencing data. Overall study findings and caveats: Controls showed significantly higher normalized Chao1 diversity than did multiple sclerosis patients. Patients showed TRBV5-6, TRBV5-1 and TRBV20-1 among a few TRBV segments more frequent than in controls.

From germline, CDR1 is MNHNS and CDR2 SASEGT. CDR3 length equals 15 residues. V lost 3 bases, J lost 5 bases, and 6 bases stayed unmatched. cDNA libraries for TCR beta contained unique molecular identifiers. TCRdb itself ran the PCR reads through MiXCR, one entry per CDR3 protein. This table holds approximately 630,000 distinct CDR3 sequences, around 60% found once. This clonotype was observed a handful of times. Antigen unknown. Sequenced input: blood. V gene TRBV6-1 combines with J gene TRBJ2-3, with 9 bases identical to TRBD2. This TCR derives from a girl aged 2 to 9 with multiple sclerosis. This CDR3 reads CASSDGAGGLDTQYF. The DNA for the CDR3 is TGTGCCAGCAGTGACGGAGCGGGAGGTTTAGATACGCAGTATTTT.